This T cell receptor beta chain was sequenced for a study of T cell clones after liver transplantation. Study overall: Patients counted as tolerant after at least one year off all immunosuppression, enzymes not exceeding twice normal. Draws occurred before transplant, before withdrawal, and after complete or failed withdrawal.

Unstimulated PBMCs were sorted into CD3+CD4+ and CD3+CD8+ populations. V shed 7 bases, J shed 0 bases, and the junction held 7 bases outside the gene matches. Germline values: CDR1 SNHLY, CDR2 FYNNEI. The CDR3 totals 17 residues. TCRdb keeps only in-frame clones here, not all; method: immunoSEQ multiplex PCR. The table has about 80,000 clones, about 84% seen once. This chain connects TRBV2 to TRBJ2-5, with 14 bases lining up with TRBD2. This receptor was taken from a human patient who received a liver transplant. Some T cells may be the graft donor's. The sample consisted of CD4+ T cells from blood, taken 45 to 46 months after liver transplant. CDR3 DNA sequence: TGTGCCAGCAAGTCGGGACTAGCGGGAGCCGACCAAGAGACCCAGTACTTC. Amino acids: CASKSGLAGADQETQYF.